This TCR beta chain stems from a study of memory CD4+ T cells and cytomegalovirus serostatus. Measured with immunoSEQ multiplex PCR; TCRdb has only the in-frame clones, and not every one. The sample lists some 50,000 clones, about 80% occurring once. Single viable CD3+CD4+CD8-CD45RO+ cells were sorted as the memory CD4+ T cells. Germline CDR1 SGHNT, CDR2 YENEEA. The CDR3 runs to 16 residues. The J segment lost 2 bases and the V segment lost 5 bases, leaving 9 bases of the junction unmatched. Sequenced: memory CD4+ T cells from blood. The sequence was obtained from an adult in good health and CMV-seronegative. The genes are TRBV11-3 and TRBJ1-1; TRBD1 agrees at 9 bases. The CDR3 DNA reads TGTGCCAGCAGCCCAGGGACAGGGAAGTCAAACACTGAAGCTTTCTTT. Amino acids: CASSPGTGKSNTEAFF.